This T cell receptor beta chain was retrieved from a study of cytomegalovirus exposure and HLA in healthy donors. Study-wide points: Through in vitro validation, a few CMV-associated chains were shown to be specific for CMV antigens. Later analysis suggested links between common viral pathogens and several top significant clusters.

Germline CDR1 reads SGDLS; CDR2 reads YYNGEE. Trimming pared 4 bases from V and 0 bases from J, leaving 16 bases between. The CDR3 runs 16 residues. It was with 60 Vbeta and 13 Jbeta primers that the PCR ran. Profiling relied on immunoSEQ multiplex PCR, and the TCRdb table lists in-frame clones only, not all of them. The sample has approximately 130,000 clones; the top ten hold 2%. Turning to this clone: The antigen remains undetermined.

This chain links TRBV9 with TRBJ1-1, with D perhaps TRBD1 (6 bases). The sequence was collected from a woman in her fifties or sixties in good health and CMV-seronegative. Sequenced sample: PBMCs. CDR3 in amino acids: CASSPAAGQLNTEAFF. The CDR3, as DNA: TGTGCCAGCAGCCCTGCTGCTGGACAGTTGAACACTGAAGCTTTCTTT.